Below, 15 T cell receptor beta chains from the same sample are listed, as sequenced in a study of blood T cell repertoires in COVID-19. Using immunoSEQ multiplex PCR, the repertoire was profiled, and TCRdb retains in-frame clones only, with some absent. The sample records some 260,000 clones, roughly four fifths being singletons. The sample was peripheral blood. Receptors originate from a man of 80 years or more with acute or convalescent COVID-19.

This clone was observed a single time. The CDR3 spells CASSVYVSGANVLTF. CDR3 nucleotides: TGTGCCAGCAGCGTATATGTCTCTGGGGCCAACGTCCTGACTTTC. This rearrangement joins TRBV9 to TRBJ2-6; D unclear. The CDR3 loop spans 15 amino acids. The germline V gene encodes CDR1 SGDLS and CDR2 YYNGEE. V was shortened by 1 base and J by 0 bases, with 5 bases between the two germline ends.

The gene calls are TRBV19 and TRBJ1-5; possibly TRBD1 for D (6 bases). V lost 8 bases and J 4 bases, leaving 24 bases between the germline ends. CDR1 is LNHDA and CDR2 is SQIVND in the germline V gene (reference sequence). The CDR3 runs to 17 residues. In nucleotides, the CDR3 is TGTGCCAGTGCTTCCCAAGGGGGGGGGCTATCTAATCAGCCCCAGCATTTT. Its translation: CASASQGGGLSNQPQHF.

This clone was observed once. V gene TRBV27 combines with J gene TRBJ2-7, with 8 bases identical to TRBD1. V lost 5 bases and J lost 5; bases outside the gene matches: 5. This CDR3 comprises 13 residues. The germline gives CDR1 MNHEY, CDR2 SMNVEV (reference sequence). CDR3 residues: CASSRSDRDEQYF. CDR3 in DNA: TGTGCCAGCAGTAGATCGGACAGGGACGAGCAGTACTTC.

The chain uses TRBV7-9 and TRBJ2-1; 7 bases line up with TRBD1. The CDR3 runs 18 residues. Germline V gene sequence: CDR1 SEHNR, CDR2 FQNEAQ (reference sequence). Trimming at V came to 3 bases and at J to 0 bases, leaving 11 bases not matched to a gene. The CDR3, as DNA: TGTGCCAGCAGCTTGGGCCACAGGGGCGTAGCCTCCTACAATGAGCAGTTCTTC. It yields the protein CASSLGHRGVASYNEQFF.

This clone was observed once. The gene calls are TRBV24-1 and TRBJ1-1, with unresolved D. This CDR3 contains 13 residues. Germline CDR1 and CDR2: KGHDR and SFDVKD. V was clipped by 3 bases and J by 4 bases, with 8 bases between them. CDR3 DNA sequence: TGTGCCACCAGTGATAACAGTTTCACTGAAGCTTTCTTT. It specifies CATSDNSFTEAFF.

V is TRBV30 and J is TRBJ2-7; the match to TRBD2 covers 14 bases. Germline-derived CDR1 and CDR2 are GTSNPN and SVGIG (reference sequence). The CDR3 totals 19 residues. V lost 3 bases and J lost 6; bases outside the gene matches: 19. The CDR3 DNA is TGTGCCTGGAGCGCCGACAGGGGCTGGACTAGCGGGAGGTATATCGAGCAGTACTTC. Amino acid sequence: CAWSADRGWTSGRYIEQYF.

The chain recombines TRBV11-1 with TRBJ2-1; D call uncertain. The V end lost 10 bases, the J end lost 6 bases, and 16 bases lay between the germline ends. Per germline, CDR1 SGHAT and CDR2 FQDESV (reference sequence). The CDR3 contains 13 residues. The DNA for the CDR3 is TGTGCCACCGACCCGCCAGAGCGCAATGAGCAGTTCTTC. Its translation: CATDPPERNEQFF.

The V and J genes are TRBV10-3 and TRBJ2-3, with TRBD1 matching over 9 bases. Germline V CDR1 and CDR2: ENHRY, SYGVKD. Trimming at V came to 10 bases and at J to 3 bases, leaving 5 bases not matched to a gene. The CDR3 has 13 amino acids. The CDR3 is CATRDRETDTQYF. Here the CDR3 DNA reads TGTGCCACCCGGGACAGGGAGACAGATACGCAGTATTTT.

The chain has TRBV30 and TRBJ1-5; TRBD1 matches at 9 bases. After removal of 3 bases from V and 1 base from J, the junction contained 7 bases not matched to a gene. The CDR3 length is 16 residues. Germline CDR1 and CDR2: GTSNPN and SVGIG (reference sequence). Written as DNA, the CDR3 is TGTGCCTGGAGCCTTCGACAGGGGGTAAGCAATCAGCCCCAGCATTTT. Encoded protein: CAWSLRQGVSNQPQHF.

This clone appeared a single time. A read error may produce the germline difference seen at one junction end. This chain connects TRBV15 to TRBJ2-7; maybe TRBD2 (6 bases). The CDR3 loop spans 16 amino acids. Germline V gene data show CDR1 as LNHNV and CDR2 as YYDKDF (reference sequence). CDR3 DNA sequence: TGTGCCACCACCAGAGGTTTTCCGGGACTCACCTACGAGCAGTACTTC. This translates into CATTRGFPGLTYEQYF. Based on the CDR3 plus reference TRBV15 and TRBJ2-7, the full variable domain is DAMVIQNPRYQVTQFGKPVTLSCSQTLNHNVMYWYQQKSSQAPKLLFHYYDKDFNNEADTPDNFQSRRPNTSFCFLDIRSPGLGDTAMYLCATTRGFPGLTYEQYFGPGTRLTVT.

V gene TRBV3-1 (or the pseudogene TRBV3-2) combines with J gene TRBJ1-4, with D perhaps matching TRBD1 (5 bases). Germline assignment: CDR1 LGHDT and CDR2 YNNKEL (reference sequence). V lost 10 bases and J lost 2, with 14 bases in between. The CDR3 spans 14 residues. The CDR3 DNA reads as TGTGCCACCCGGCGGGGGTCCACTAATGAAAAACTGTTTTTT. Encoded protein: CATRRGSTNEKLFF.

The chain links TRBV19 to TRBJ1-1, with TRBD1 as a possible D gene (6 bases). Per germline, CDR1 LNHDA and CDR2 SQIVND (reference sequence). This CDR3 has 16 amino acids. Trimming cost V 6 bases and J 1 base, with 18 bases left between them. CDR3 in DNA: TGTGCCAGTAGGACCCGGACAGACCCGAGGAACACTGAAGCTTTCTTT. Its translation is CASRTRTDPRNTEAFF.

This clone is a singleton in its sample. V usage is TRBV10-3 and J usage is TRBJ2-1, with 8 bases matching TRBD1. CDR1 is ENHRY and CDR2 is SYGVKD in the germline V gene. The CDR3 totals 16 residues. V lost 2 bases, J lost 10 bases, and 13 bases stayed unmatched. The CDR3 bases are TGTGCCATCAGTGAGGAGGACAGGGCTCCCAGGAAGGAGCAGTTCTTC. Translation: CAISEEDRAPRKEQFF.

This clone was observed a few times. The rearrangement links TRBV24-1 to TRBJ2-7; D not resolved. Germline CDR1 reads KGHDR; CDR2 reads SFDVKD. The CDR3 is 13 residues long. V lost 7 bases and J lost 0, with 9 bases in between. The DNA of the CDR3 is TGTGCCACCAGACTCTCAAGCTCCTACGAGCAGTACTTC. This gives the protein CATRLSSSYEQYF.

This clone was counted once. The chain carries TRBV7-3 and TRBJ2-1, with TRBD2 matching over 8 bases. Germline CDR1 and CDR2: SGHTA and FQGTGA. This CDR3 is built from 14 residues. With V trimmed by 5 bases and J by 5 bases, 5 bases remained unmatched. CDR3 sequence: CASSPWRGDNEQFF. The CDR3 region has the DNA TGTGCCAGCAGCCCGTGGCGGGGGGACAATGAGCAGTTCTTC.